This T cell receptor (beta chain) was profiled in a study of T cells after yellow fever vaccination. Germline V lookup: CDR1 SNHLY, CDR2 FYNNEI. This CDR3 contains 12 residues. V trimming: 7 bases; J trimming: 8 bases; junction bases outside the gene matches: 7. Study-level points and caveats: There was a small share of clonotypes that showed up in both the CD4 and CD8 compartments. At 95% to 97% for CD4 and 70% to 90% for CD8, most primary-vaccination clones showed up again after the booster. By day 5 rather than day 15, the secondary response had peaked, though it was weaker.

UMIs were added to TCR cDNA along with a universal primer site when it was made by 5'RACE template switching. TCRdb re-called the 5' RACE reads with MiXCR, one entry per CDR3 protein. The sample contains hundreds of thousands of distinct CDR3 sequences, about 17% of which appear only once. As for this clonotype: Its target is unknown.

The rearrangement joins TRBV2 to TRBJ1-2; 7 bases line up with TRBD1. The sample in question was PBMCs, obtained before the yellow fever booster vaccination. This receptor was obtained from a man aged 18 to 30 who received the YFV17D yellow fever vaccine. This CDR3 is CASTRTGPGYTF. DNA for the CDR3: TGTGCCAGCACCCGGACAGGCCCGGGCTACACCTTC.